This T cell receptor (beta chain) was sequenced in a study of identifying expanded T cells in peripheral blood. Assay: immunoSEQ multiplex PCR; the TCRdb copy retains only in-frame clones and omits some. The sample includes 100,000 to 150,000 clones, about 86% of them seen just once. V lost 4 bases, J lost 0 bases, and 2 bases lay in between. The germline CDR1 and CDR2 sequences are SGHTA and FQGTGA. The CDR3 length is 12 residues. This clone has just a few counts. Antigen unknown. Study-wide points: Differentially abundant clones: roughly 1.2 between replicates, about 16 at around 15 days, around 20 at four. Two-week clone count variance significantly increased as total template count grew.

No infections or other immune events were documented during collection. The sample taken for sequencing was blood. The sequence was obtained from a person aged 18 to 70 in good health. The chain has TRBV7-3 and TRBJ2-3; D call uncertain. The CDR3 bases are TGTGCCAGCAGCTCCAGCACAGATACGCAGTATTTT. Residues: CASSSSTDTQYF.